A single sample gave rise to the 32 T cell receptor beta chains below, sequenced in a study of CD8 T cells in ankylosing spondylitis. Findings of the study overall: In ankylosing spondylitis blood, a motif of about eight highly homologous TCR beta variants appeared characteristic.

TCRdb used MiXCR to reprocess the 5' RACE reads, holding one entry per CDR3 protein. The table records about 460,000 distinct CDR3 sequences, about 5.2% of them present only once. No cognate antigen is known for these TCRs. The specimen was blood, either unsorted or a sorted T cell fraction (not recorded which). These receptors were obtained from a male donor with ankylosing spondylitis.

This sequence joins TRBV20-1 and TRBJ2-5; a weak D match, TRBD2 (6 bases). V was cut by 0 bases and J by 5 bases, with 16 bases left in between. The CDR3 is 15 residues long. Germline values: CDR1 DFQATT, CDR2 SNEGSKA (reference sequence). DNA for the CDR3: TGCAGTGCTAGAGATCCCACGGGAGAGGGGGAGACCCAGTACTTC. Amino acid sequence: CSARDPTGEGETQYF.

This clonotype was observed many times. V and J are TRBV5-1 and TRBJ1-4; possibly TRBD1 for D (5 bases). The CDR3 covers 15 residues. Germline CDR1 and CDR2: SGHRS and YFSETQ. Between the trimmed V and J ends, which lost 0 bases and 8 bases, there was a span of 14 bases. CDR3 residues: CASSLARQGNEKLFF. The CDR3 DNA reads TGCGCCAGCAGCTTGGCACGGCAGGGAAACGAAAAACTGTTTTTT.

This clonotype was found a few times. DNA of the CDR3: TGCGCCAGCAGCCATTTCCCAAGAGACAGGGATTACAATGAGCAGTTCTTC. It yields the protein CASSHFPRDRDYNEQFF. The V call is TRBV4-3, the J call TRBJ2-1, with TRBD1 identical over 7 bases. The germline gives CDR1 LGHNA, CDR2 YSLEER. V lost 3 bases, J lost 4 bases, and 12 bases stayed unmatched. The CDR3 length is 17 residues.

This clonotype showed up many times. The V and J genes are TRBV20-1 and TRBJ1-4; D not resolved. Per the germline V gene, CDR1 is DFQATT and CDR2 is SNEGSKA (reference sequence). This CDR3 is built from 14 residues. V gave up 3 bases and J gave up 3 bases, with 11 bases separating them. CDR3 protein: CSARPPGANEKLFF. CDR3 bases: TGCAGTGCTAGGCCTCCGGGAGCTAATGAAAAACTGTTTTTT.

This clonotype was counted at least ten times. The chain recombines TRBV12-3 or TRBV12-4 with TRBJ2-7; 9 nucleotides line up with TRBD1. Trimming at V came to 6 bases and at J to 3 bases, leaving 6 bases not matched to a gene. The CDR3 extends over 14 amino acids. CDR3 coding DNA: TGTGCCAGCAGCTGGGGACAGGGCCTCTACGAGCAGTACTTC. Protein sequence: CASSWGQGLYEQYF.

Many counts were recorded for this clonotype. The gene calls are TRBV6-1 and TRBJ2-3; 8 bases are a match to TRBD2. The CDR3 extends over 14 amino acids. After removal of 11 bases from V and 1 base from J, the junction contained 8 bases not matched to a gene. Germline values: CDR1 MNHNS, CDR2 SASEGT. CDR3 coding DNA: TGTGCCGGGGGCGGGGGGCAGCGCACAGATACGCAGTATTTT. It encodes CAGGGGQRTDTQYF.

This clonotype was counted many times. The chain joins TRBV7-6 to TRBJ2-7, with D perhaps matching TRBD2 (6 bases). This CDR3 region has 16 residues. Trimming took 2 bases from V and 2 from J, leaving 16 bases between them. Germline-derived CDR1 and CDR2 are SGHVS and FNYEAQ. The DNA of the CDR3 is TGTGCCAGCAGCTTAAGGCAGGGACTGCAAACCTACGAGCAGTACTTC. As protein: CASSLRQGLQTYEQYF.

This clonotype was seen at least ten times. The rearrangement uses TRBV6-2 or TRBV6-3 and TRBJ2-7; D is unresolved. Germline assignment: CDR1 MNHEY and CDR2 SVGEGT. This CDR3 is 12 amino acids long. V lost 2 bases and J 6 bases, leaving 8 bases between the germline ends. The CDR3 loop is CASSYRRLEQYF. The DNA for the CDR3 is TGTGCCAGCAGTTACCGACGGCTCGAGCAGTACTTC.

This clonotype has a count of ten or more. The chain has TRBV28 and TRBJ2-3; the D is unclear. The V and J ends lost 3 bases and 7 bases respectively, with 5 bases between them. The CDR3 runs 11 residues. Germline-derived CDR1 and CDR2 are MDHEN and SYDVKM. As DNA, the CDR3 is TGTGCCAGCAGTTTGAGAAATACGCAGTATTTT. Translated, it gives CASSLRNTQYF.

The J gene is TRBJ2-1, the V gene TRBV10-3, with 12 positions matching TRBD2. Germline lookup yields CDR1 ENHRY and CDR2 SYGVKD. The CDR3 loop spans 17 amino acids. Germline trimming cut 2 bases from V and 7 bases from J; bases unmatched to any gene: 9. The CDR3, as DNA: TGTGCCATCAGTGAGGGACTAGCGGGGCCCGCGTTGAATGAGCAGTTCTTC. Encoded protein: CAISEGLAGPALNEQFF.

This clonotype was recorded at least ten times. The chain employs TRBV9 and TRBJ2-5, with no clear D. Deletions cut 0 bases from V and 2 bases from J, with 11 bases between. CDR1 is SGDLS and CDR2 is YYNGEE in the germline V gene. This CDR3 comprises 15 residues. CDR3 DNA: TGTGCCAGCAGCGTAGACCGCGGCCCACAAGAGACCCAGTACTTC. Translating gives CASSVDRGPQETQYF.

This clonotype was detected many times. This rearrangement joins TRBV4-3 to TRBJ2-7; D may be TRBD1 (6 bases). CDR3 length: 14 amino acids. The V end was cut by 1 base, the J end by 3 bases, with 10 bases between. In germline, CDR1 is LGHNA, CDR2 YSLEER. The CDR3 spells CASSQGTADYEQYF. The CDR3 DNA follows: TGCGCCAGCAGCCAAGGGACAGCCGACTACGAGCAGTACTTC.

The chain recombines TRBV11-1 with TRBJ2-6; TRBD1 aligns across 12 bases. CDR1 and CDR2 from the germline V gene are SGHAT and FQDESV (reference sequence). CDR3 length: 18 amino acids. The junction had 9 bases not matched to a gene; V was cut back by 5 bases and J by 4 bases. In DNA, the CDR3 is TGTGCCAGCAGCCCCGGGACAGGGGGCGTGCGAGGGGCCAACGTCCTGACTTTC. As protein: CASSPGTGGVRGANVLTF.

This clonotype occurred many times. The CDR3 DNA reads as TGTGCCAGCACCCCGGGGGCTGATTCACCCCTCCACTTT. Translating it yields CASTPGADSPLHF. The chain has TRBV6-1 and TRBJ1-6, with D maybe TRBD1 (6 bases). V shed 7 bases and J shed 8 bases, with 12 bases lying between them. Germline lookup yields CDR1 MNHNS and CDR2 SASEGT. The CDR3 extends over 13 amino acids.

This clonotype has a count of ten or more. This chain links TRBV20-1 with TRBJ2-7, with D possibly TRBD2 on 6 matching bases. The CDR3 runs 13 residues. V was shortened by 2 bases and J by 3 bases, with 11 bases between the two germline ends. The germline V gene encodes CDR1 DFQATT and CDR2 SNEGSKA (reference sequence). DNA for the CDR3: TGCAGTGCTAGACCGGGACTTTTCTACGAGCAGTACTTC. It specifies CSARPGLFYEQYF.

At least ten counts were recorded for this clonotype. The chain couples TRBV7-2 to TRBJ2-3; D uncertain. Germline CDR1 and CDR2: SGHTA and FQGNSA. Trimming left V 2 bases short and J 2 bases short, with 8 bases between. The CDR3 extends over 14 amino acids. DNA of the CDR3: TGTGCCAGCAGCTTAAGGTTCCTCACAGATACGCAGTATTTT. Its translation is CASSLRFLTDTQYF.

There are many counts of this clonotype. This chain joins TRBV20-1 and TRBJ1-1; D call uncertain. Trimming pared 2 bases from V and 0 bases from J, leaving 10 bases between. This CDR3 is built from 14 residues. The germline gives CDR1 DFQATT, CDR2 SNEGSKA (reference sequence). In nucleotides, the CDR3 is TGCAGTGCTAGAAAAGGGAGCTTGAACACTGAAGCTTTCTTT. It codes for CSARKGSLNTEAFF.

This chain joins TRBV5-1 and TRBJ2-7; TRBD1 matches at 9 bases. In germline, CDR1 is SGHRS, CDR2 YFSETQ. J gave up 5 bases and V 3 bases, and 9 bases lay outside the gene matches. This CDR3 spans 15 amino acids. For the CDR3, the DNA is TGCGCCAGCAGCTCACAGGGGGCGTTAAGGGACGAGCAGTACTTC. It yields the protein CASSSQGALRDEQYF.

In its sample, this clonotype was seen many times. This chain connects TRBV6-2 or TRBV6-3 to TRBJ2-6; D not resolved. V dropped 5 bases and J dropped 3 bases, with 8 bases sitting between them. The CDR3 is made up of 14 amino acids. Germline V CDR1 and CDR2: MNHEY, SVGEGT. The CDR3 coding sequence is TGTGCCAGCAGTCCCCCCAGTGGGGCCAACGTCCTGACTTTC. Translating gives CASSPPSGANVLTF.

This chain connects TRBV5-1 to TRBJ1-2, with TRBD1 as a possible D gene (6 bases). Trimming pared 5 bases from V and 4 bases from J, leaving 12 bases between. The germline CDR1 and CDR2 sequences are SGHRS and YFSETQ. There are 13 residues in the CDR3. CDR3 loop: CASRADRTYGYTF. Here the CDR3 DNA reads TGCGCCAGCAGAGCTGACAGGACCTATGGCTACACCTTC.

This clonotype appeared many times. V and J are TRBV4-1 and TRBJ2-1, with D perhaps matching TRBD2 (6 bases). This CDR3 has 15 amino acids. Trimming took off 0 bases at V and 5 bases at J, with 11 bases between the two ends. The germline V gene encodes CDR1 MGHRA and CDR2 YSYEKL. The CDR3 DNA reads as TGCGCCAGCAGCCAAGAACGAGGAGGGGACAATGAGCAGTTCTTC. As protein: CASSQERGGDNEQFF.

Of note for this clonotype: A much bigger clone sits one base away, suggesting this may be a read error. The chain links TRBV10-3 to TRBJ1-6; D unresolved. The V end lost 11 bases, the J end lost 8 bases, and 16 bases lay between the germline ends. Germline CDR1 and CDR2: ENHRY and SYGVKD. CDR3 length equals 13 residues. Here the CDR3 reads CASRQVADSPLHF. In DNA, the CDR3 is TGTGCCTCTAGGCAGGTGGCGGATTCACCCCTCCACTTT.

This clonotype was seen at least ten times. V usage is TRBV20-1 and J usage is TRBJ1-5, with a possible D match to TRBD1 (6 bases). Germline CDR1 DFQATT, CDR2 SNEGSKA (reference sequence). The CDR3 runs 16 residues. The V end lost 7 bases, the J end lost 1 base, and 20 bases lay between the germline ends. The CDR3 nucleotides read TGCAGTGTTTCCTGGGGGCGGGGCCTCAGCAATCAGCCCCAGCATTTT. Translated: CSVSWGRGLSNQPQHF.

In this sample, this clonotype turned up many times. The V gene is TRBV5-1, the J gene TRBJ2-1; 9 nucleotides match TRBD2. V shed 4 bases and J 5 bases; nucleotides not matched to a gene: 7. The CDR3 contains 15 residues. Germline V gives CDR1 SGHRS, CDR2 YFSETQ. CDR3 nucleotides: TGCGCCAGCAGCATCCTCCTAGCGGGAAACAATGAGCAGTTCTTC. This translates into CASSILLAGNNEQFF.

Ten or more counts support this clonotype. The rearrangement joins TRBV5-1 to TRBJ2-7; 9 nucleotides align to TRBD2. V was pared by 0 bases and J by 5 bases, with 3 bases of the junction left unmatched. Germline CDR1 and CDR2: SGHRS and YFSETQ. The CDR3 contains 14 residues. The CDR3 DNA is TGCGCCAGCAGCTTGGCTGGACTAGCGAACGAGCAGTACTTC. It encodes CASSLAGLANEQYF.

This clonotype was seen repeatedly, ten times or more. The chain uses TRBV5-1 and TRBJ1-2; no reliable D call. The CDR3 sequence is 14 residues long. The V end was cut by 1 base, the J end by 6 bases, with 13 bases between. From germline, CDR1 is SGHRS and CDR2 YFSETQ. CDR3 sequence: CASSLMAESDGYTF. CDR3 sequence (DNA): TGCGCCAGCAGCTTGATGGCGGAGAGCGATGGCTACACCTTC.

This sequence joins TRBV11-2 and TRBJ2-7; possible D gene TRBD2, 5 bases. The CDR3 contains 14 residues. Trimming left V 5 bases short and J 2 bases short, with 13 bases between. Germline lookup yields CDR1 SGHAT and CDR2 FQNNGV. In nucleotides, the CDR3 is TGTGCCAGCAGCGGAATGCGGCGGGCCTACGAGCAGTACTTC. It codes for CASSGMRRAYEQYF.

This clonotype has ten or more counts. This CDR3 is CSVPDRDNVEGYTF. DNA for the CDR3: TGCAGCGTTCCCGACAGGGATAATGTCGAGGGCTACACCTTC. The rearrangement uses TRBV29-1 and TRBJ1-2; TRBD1 aligns across 7 bases. Germline CDR1 reads SQVTM; CDR2 reads ANQGSEA. The CDR3 totals 14 residues. V lost 5 bases and J lost 8; bases outside the gene matches: 14. The full variable domain, with the rest looked up from reference TRBV29-1 and TRBJ1-2, is SAVISQKPSRDICQRGTSLTIQCQVDSQVTMMFWYRQQPGQSLTLIATANQGSEATYESGFVIDKFPISRPNLTFSTLTVSNMSPEDSSIYLCSVPDRDNVEGYTFGSGTRLTVV.

This clonotype was seen repeatedly, ten times or more. The genes are TRBV20-1 and TRBJ2-1; D is ambiguous. This CDR3 has 14 amino acids. V lost 5 bases and J 5 bases, leaving 16 bases between the germline ends. Germline V lookup: CDR1 DFQATT, CDR2 SNEGSKA (reference sequence). The CDR3 region has the DNA TGCAGTGCTCATAGGGCAGGTGGTGACAATGAGCAGTTCTTC. Amino acids: CSAHRAGGDNEQFF.

This clonotype was observed at least ten times. The chain uses TRBV20-1 and TRBJ1-5, with a weak D call TRBD1 (5 bases). The CDR3 contains 13 residues. Germline loops: CDR1 DFQATT, CDR2 SNEGSKA (reference sequence). V dropped 3 bases and J dropped 5 bases, with 11 bases sitting between them. The CDR3 protein is CSASPGGDQPQHF. CDR3 nucleotides: TGCAGTGCTAGCCCGGGAGGGGATCAGCCCCAGCATTTT.

This clonotype was recorded many times. V and J are TRBV6-5 and TRBJ2-3, with no clear D. The CDR3 is 14 amino acids. Germline V gene sequence: CDR1 MNHEY, CDR2 SVGAGI. The V gene lost 2 bases and the J gene lost 2 bases, with 8 bases spanning the gap. The CDR3 DNA sequence: TGTGCCAGCAGTTACCGGAGAACCACAGATACGCAGTATTTT. Translating gives CASSYRRTTDTQYF.

This clonotype was seen at least ten times. This rearrangement joins TRBV7-6 to TRBJ2-2, with TRBD1 identical over 8 bases. Germline assignment: CDR1 SGHVS and CDR2 FNYEAQ. The CDR3 has 16 residues. Unmatched junction bases numbered 4, after V lost 3 bases and J lost 1 base. DNA of the CDR3: TGTGCCAGCAGCTTCACCGGGACAGGGAACACCGGGGAGCTGTTTTTT. Encoded protein: CASSFTGTGNTGELFF.